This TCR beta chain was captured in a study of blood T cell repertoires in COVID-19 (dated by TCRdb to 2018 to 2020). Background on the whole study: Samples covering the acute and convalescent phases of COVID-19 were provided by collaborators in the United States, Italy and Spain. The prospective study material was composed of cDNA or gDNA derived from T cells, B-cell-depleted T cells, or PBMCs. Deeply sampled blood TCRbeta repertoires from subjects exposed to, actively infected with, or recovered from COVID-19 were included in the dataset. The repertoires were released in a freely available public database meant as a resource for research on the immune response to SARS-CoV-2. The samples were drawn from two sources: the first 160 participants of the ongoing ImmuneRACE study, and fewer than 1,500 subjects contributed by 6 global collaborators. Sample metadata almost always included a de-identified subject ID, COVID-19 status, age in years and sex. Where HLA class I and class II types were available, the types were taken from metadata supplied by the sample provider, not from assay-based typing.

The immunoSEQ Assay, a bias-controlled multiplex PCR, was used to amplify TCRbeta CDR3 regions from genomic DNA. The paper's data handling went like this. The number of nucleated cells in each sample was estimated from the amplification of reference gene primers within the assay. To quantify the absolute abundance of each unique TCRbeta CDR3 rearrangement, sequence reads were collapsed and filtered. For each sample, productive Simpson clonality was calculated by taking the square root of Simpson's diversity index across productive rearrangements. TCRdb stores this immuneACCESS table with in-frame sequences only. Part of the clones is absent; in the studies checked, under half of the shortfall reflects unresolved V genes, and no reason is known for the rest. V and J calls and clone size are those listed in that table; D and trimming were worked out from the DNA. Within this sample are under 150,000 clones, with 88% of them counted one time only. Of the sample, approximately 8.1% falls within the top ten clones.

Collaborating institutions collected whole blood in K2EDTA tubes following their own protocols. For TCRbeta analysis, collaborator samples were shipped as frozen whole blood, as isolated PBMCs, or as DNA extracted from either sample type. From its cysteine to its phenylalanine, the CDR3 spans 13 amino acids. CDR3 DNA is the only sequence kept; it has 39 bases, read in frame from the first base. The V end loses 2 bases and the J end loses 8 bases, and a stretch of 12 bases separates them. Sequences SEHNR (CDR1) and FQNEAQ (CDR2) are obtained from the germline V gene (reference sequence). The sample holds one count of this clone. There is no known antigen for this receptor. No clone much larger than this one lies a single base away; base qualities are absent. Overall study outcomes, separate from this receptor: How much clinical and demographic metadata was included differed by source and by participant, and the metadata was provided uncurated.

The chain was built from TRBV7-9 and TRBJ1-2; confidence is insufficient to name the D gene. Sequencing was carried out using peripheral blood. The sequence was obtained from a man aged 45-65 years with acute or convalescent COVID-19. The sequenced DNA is TGTGCCAGCAGCTTATCCGGCGGCTACGGCTACACCTTC. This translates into CASSLSGGYGYTF.